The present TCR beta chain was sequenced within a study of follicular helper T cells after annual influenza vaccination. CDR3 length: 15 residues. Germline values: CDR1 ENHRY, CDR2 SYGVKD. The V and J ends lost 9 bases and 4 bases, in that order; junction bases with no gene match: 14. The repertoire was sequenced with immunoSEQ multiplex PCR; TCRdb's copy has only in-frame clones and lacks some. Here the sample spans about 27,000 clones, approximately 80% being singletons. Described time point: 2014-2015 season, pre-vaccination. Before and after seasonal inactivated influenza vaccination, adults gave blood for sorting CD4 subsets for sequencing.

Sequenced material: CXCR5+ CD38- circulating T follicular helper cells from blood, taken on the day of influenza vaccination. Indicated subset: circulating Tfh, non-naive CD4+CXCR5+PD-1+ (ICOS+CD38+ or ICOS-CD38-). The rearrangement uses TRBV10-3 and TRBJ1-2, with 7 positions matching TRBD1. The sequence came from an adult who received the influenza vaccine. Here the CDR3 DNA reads TGTGCCATGCGCCGAGACAGGGATTTGAGCTATGGCTACACCTTC. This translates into CAMRRDRDLSYGYTF.